The text below deals with one T cell receptor beta chain. In the study's own analysis: The authors estimated nucleated cell counts from reference gene primer amplification. Assay: immunoSEQ multiplex PCR; the TCRdb copy retains only in-frame clones and omits some. D and trimming were read from the DNA, whereas the V and J calls and clone size are those reported in that table. The sample records some 130,000 clones, over 75% being singletons. This sample was included in a study of blood T cell repertoires in COVID-19. About the research overall: The United States, Italy and Spain provided the acute and convalescent COVID-19 samples. T cells, B-cell-depleted T cells, or PBMCs provided the cDNA or gDNA that served as material.

This TCR came from a human donor in a cohort sampled during active COVID-19. Sequencing used peripheral blood.

The CDR3 loop is CSVTKGGNTEAFF. CDR3 nucleotides: TGCAGCGTTACCAAGGGAGGGAACACTGAAGCTTTCTTT. The genes are TRBV29-1 and TRBJ1-1; no clear D gene. The CDR3 runs to 13 residues. Germline lookup yields CDR1 SQVTM and CDR2 ANQGSEA. V lost 5 bases and J lost 1, with 11 bases in between. Full variable domain (outside the CDR3, taken from reference TRBV29-1 and TRBJ1-1): SAVISQKPSRDICQRGTSLTIQCQVDSQVTMMFWYRQQPGQSLTLIATANQGSEATYESGFVIDKFPISRPNLTFSTLTVSNMSPEDSSIYLCSVTKGGNTEAFFGQGTRLTVV.